One sample yielded the 32 T cell receptor beta chains listed below, sequenced in a study of tumor and adjacent non-tumor tissue in lung cancer (dated by TCRdb to 2016 to 2018). The library came from multiplex PCR. Sequencing took place on an Illumina HiSeq 2500. TCRbeta libraries were built by three rounds of nested PCR using primers (Table S4), following protocols modified from ARM-PCR. TCRdb reprocessed the public reads (quality trimming at Q25 with fastp, clone calling with MiXCR) and kept in-frame beta chains. Records with the same CDR3 protein are collapsed into one entry carrying the most frequent genes and DNA. Within this sample are approximately 80,000 distinct CDR3 sequences, with about 82% of them counted one time only. Jointly, the top ten make up approximately 55% of the sample. RNA was extracted from bulk unsorted tissue and checked for quality with a NanoDrop ND-1000 and an Agilent 2100. Distant non-tumor tissue taken more than 3 cm from the tumor edge was used as the normal lung sample.

Sequenced sample: distant non-tumor lung tissue. The receptors derive from a man between 60 and 70 years old with non-small cell lung cancer.

Of note for this clonotype: The conserved phenylalanine or tryptophan normally closing the CDR3 is absent here, so this likely arose from a read error. The gene calls are TRBV11-2 and TRBJ1-1, with a possible D match to TRBD1 (5 bases). Looked up from germline, CDR1 is SGHAT and CDR2 is FQNNGV. CDR3 length: 14 amino acids. CDR3 bases: TGTGCCAACAGCTTAATCGGAAGGGGCACTGAAGCTTTCTTA. This gives the protein CANSLIGRGTEAFL.

Turning to this clonotype: One end of the junction fails to match germline, which may point to a read error. The chain carries TRBV5-1 and TRBJ1-6; 9 nucleotides match TRBD1. This CDR3 has 14 amino acids. Germline assignment: CDR1 SGHRS and CDR2 YFSETQ. The CDR3 spells CVSSAGQGSSPLHF. CDR3 coding DNA: TGCGTCAGCAGCGCAGGACAGGGGAGTTCACCCCTCCACTTT. Complete variable domain (other parts from reference TRBV5-1 and TRBJ1-6): KAGVTQTPRYLIKTRGQQVTLSCSPISGHRSVSWYQQTPGQGLQFLFEYFSETQRNKGNFPGRFSGRQFSNSRSEMNVSTLELGDSALYLCVSSAGQGSSPLHFGNGTRLTVT.

Concerning this clonotype: In this CDR3 the conserved last residue, phenylalanine or tryptophan, is missing, so a read error is likely. Because the CDR3's place on the DNA is in doubt, the DNA is left out and the CDR3 is given as listed by TCRdb. This CDR3 is CASSSTMGGPKETEYS. The chain joins TRBV11-2 to TRBJ2-5; the table names TRBD1, a call not compared with the DNA. Including both end residues, the CDR3 is 16 amino acids long. Germline CDR1 SGHAT, CDR2 FQNNGV.

In its sample, this clonotype was seen many times. One junction end disagrees with the germline gene, perhaps due to a read error. V usage is TRBV20-1 and J usage is TRBJ1-1; TRBD1 matches 9 bases. This CDR3 has 14 amino acids. Germline CDR1 reads DFQATT; CDR2 reads SNEGSKA (reference sequence). The CDR3 sequence: CSARGTGGWTEVFF. The CDR3 DNA sequence: TGCAGTGCTAGGGGTACAGGGGGCTGGACTGAAGTTTTCTTT.

The V call is TRBV5-4, the J call TRBJ2-2; D is unclear. The CDR3 length is 15 residues. The V end lost 0 bases, the J end lost 0 bases, and 6 bases lay between the germline ends. Germline CDR1 reads SGHNT; CDR2 reads YYREEE (reference sequence). The chain's CDR3 is CASSLVATNTGELFF. Here the CDR3 DNA reads TGTGCCAGCAGCTTGGTGGCGACGAACACCGGGGAGCTGTTTTTT.

Worth noting for this clonotype: One junction end disagrees with the germline gene, perhaps due to a read error. This chain links TRBV11-2 with TRBJ1-6; the D is unclear. CDR1 is SGHAT, CDR2 FQNNGV, per germline. CDR3 length equals 15 residues. CDR3 sequence (DNA): TGTGCCAGCAGCTTAGGAGTGGACGATAATTCACCCCTCCGCTTT. As protein: CASSLGVDDNSPLRF.

The rearrangement joins TRBV7-9 to TRBJ1-2; TRBD1 is a possible D gene (6 bases). Per germline, CDR1 SEHNR and CDR2 FQNEAQ (reference sequence). Between the trimmed V and J ends, which lost 7 bases and 2 bases, there was a span of 14 bases. The CDR3 has 14 amino acids. In DNA, the CDR3 is TGTGCCAGCAACCCGATGGACAGAAACTATGGCTACACCTTC. This encodes CASNPMDRNYGYTF.

On this clonotype itself: A read error is possible here, since a much larger clone lies one base away. The chain uses TRBV28 and TRBJ2-7; 12 nucleotides line up with TRBD1. CDR1 and CDR2 (germline): MDHEN, SYDVKM. This CDR3 region has 15 residues. In DNA, the CDR3 is TGTGCCAGCACCCGGGGGGGACAGGGGGCCTACGAGCTGTACTTC. This encodes CASTRGGQGAYELYF.

The chain couples TRBV5-1 to TRBJ2-2; perhaps D is TRBD1 or TRBD2 (5 bases each). The V gene's germline CDR1 is SGHRS and CDR2 YFSETQ. The CDR3 is 15 residues long. Trimming left V 6 bases short and J 4 bases short, with 16 bases between. The CDR3 is CASNVGLASTGELFF. The DNA for the CDR3 is TGCGCCAGCAACGTGGGGCTAGCCAGCACCGGGGAGCTGTTTTTT.

This clonotype was detected once. Relative to the germline gene, one junction end is altered; a read error may explain this. The V and J genes are TRBV12-3 or TRBV12-4 and TRBJ2-3, with 7 positions matching TRBD2. The CDR3 runs 17 residues. The CDR3 sequence is CTSSKGRTSEITDTQYF. CDR3 sequence (DNA): TGTACCAGCAGTAAAGGTCGGACTAGTGAAATCACAGATACGCAGTATTTT.

Remarks on this clonotype: Germline is not matched at one junction end, which may reflect a read error. The chain combines TRBV20-1 with TRBJ2-7; the D gene is possibly TRBD1 (5 bases). The CDR3 runs to 15 residues. Germline CDR1 reads DFQATT; CDR2 reads SNEGSKA (reference sequence). The CDR3 DNA follows: TGCAGTGCCAGAGATTTCGACAGATCCTCCTACAAGCAGTACTTC. Translation: CSARDFDRSSYKQYF.

As regards this clonotype: A read error may account for a junction end that differs from germline. The chain employs TRBV6-5 and TRBJ1-1; D is uncertain. Germline CDR1 MNHEY, CDR2 SVGAGI. The CDR3 consists of 16 residues. The CDR3 nucleotides are TGTGCCAGTATAACCCGAAGGCTACGCGGAAACACTGAACCTTTCTTT. It codes for CASITRRLRGNTEPFF.

Points on this clonotype: At one of its ends the junction is not consistent with the germline gene, which may arise from a read error. This chain links TRBV11-2 with TRBJ2-3, with D uncertain. The germline V gene encodes CDR1 SGHAT and CDR2 FQNNGV. This CDR3 has 13 residues. The CDR3 is CANSSIGEETQYF. For the CDR3, the DNA is TGTGCCAACAGCTCTATTGGGGAAGAGACCCAGTACTTT. The entire variable domain, with the rest obtained from reference TRBV11-2 and TRBJ2-3, is as follows: EAGVAQSPRYKIIEKRQSVAFWCNPISGHATLYWYQQILGQGPKLLIQFQNNGVVDDSQLPKDRFSAERLKGVDSTLKIQPAKLEDSAVYLCANSSIGEETQYFGPGTRLTVL.

About this clonotype itself: Sequence at one end of the junction differs from germline and may be a read error. This chain links TRBV4-3 with TRBJ2-6; D is unclear. From germline, CDR1 is LGHNA and CDR2 YSLEER. The CDR3 extends over 16 amino acids. CDR3: CASSLEAVSGVNFLTF. The DNA for the CDR3 is TGCGCCAGCAGCCTAGAGGCGGTGTCTGGGGTCAACTTCCTGACTTTC.

Note on this clonotype: An end of the junction differs from the germline gene, which may be a read error. The gene calls are TRBV11-2 and TRBJ2-1; a weak D match, TRBD1 (6 bases). The germline V gene has CDR1 SGHAT and CDR2 FQNNGV. The CDR3 is 12 amino acids. The CDR3 DNA sequence: TGTGTCAGCAGCTTAGGGGACAATGAGCAGTTATTC. Amino acids: CVSSLGDNEQLF.

Concerning this clonotype itself: At one boundary the junction diverges from the germline segment, which might be a read error. This sequence joins TRBV6-5 and TRBJ1-2; D uncertain. There are 17 residues in the CDR3. Germline CDR1 and CDR2: MNHEY and SVGAGI. The CDR3 is CVSSYKGRSALYYGYTF. DNA for the CDR3: TGTGTCAGCAGTTACAAGGGCAGGTCTGCTCTCTACTATGGCTACACCTTC.

Notes on this clonotype: A junction boundary mismatches the germline segment, possibly from a read error. The chain couples TRBV11-1 to TRBJ1-4, with D hard to call. The CDR3 contains 15 residues. Germline CDR1 reads SGHAT; CDR2 reads FQDESV (reference sequence). CDR3 loop: CASSLRWEASEKLFF. In nucleotides, the CDR3 is TGTGCCAGCAGCCTTCGCTGGGAGGCGTCTGAAAAACTGTTTTTC.

Regarding this clonotype: One junction end does not reproduce the germline sequence, and a read error may be involved. The chain employs TRBV4-1 and TRBJ2-2; D possibly corresponds to TRBD2 (6 bases). Germline CDR1 and CDR2: MGHRA and YSYEKL. The CDR3 is made up of 17 amino acids. This CDR3 is CASTQDGIGTRTRELFF. Written as DNA, the CDR3 is TGCGCCAGCACCCAAGATGGGATAGGGACTCGTACCAGGGAGCTGTTTTTT.

Note on this clonotype: A much larger clone lies a single base off, so this may be a read error. This rearrangement joins TRBV10-2 to TRBJ1-2; weak D call: TRBD1 (6 bases). CDR3 length: 17 amino acids. CDR1 WSHSY and CDR2 SAAADI come from the germline V gene. Trimming pared 4 bases from V and 4 bases from J, leaving 22 bases between. The CDR3 DNA reads as TGCGCCAGCAGTGGAGATTTGTCGGACAGCTCGCGCTATGGCTACACCTTC. Its translation is CASSGDLSDSSRYGYTF.

As concerns this clonotype: One end of the junction fails to match germline, which may point to a read error. The V and J genes are TRBV12-3 or TRBV12-4 and TRBJ2-6, with D hard to call. The CDR3 runs 15 residues. For the CDR3, the DNA is TGCGCCAGCAGTCTTGTGCAGGAGGGGGCCAACGTCCTGACTTTC. Its translation: CASSLVQEGANVLTF.

Worth noting for this clonotype: This clone may be a read error of a much larger clone one base away. The CDR3 DNA reads as TGTACCAGCAGAAGACAGGGGGAAATTAGCACCATATATTTT. Protein product: CTSRRQGEISTIYF. The rearrangement uses TRBV11-2 and TRBJ1-3, with TRBD1 matching 9 bases. The CDR3 is made up of 14 amino acids. Per germline, CDR1 SGHAT and CDR2 FQNNGV.

About this clonotype: At one end, the junction sequence differs from germline, possibly due to a read error. The rearrangement uses TRBV6-5 and TRBJ2-3; 7 bases agree with TRBD2. This CDR3 contains 16 residues. Per germline, CDR1 MNHEY and CDR2 SVGAGI. The CDR3 here is CASSSGHGGGRDTLYF. The CDR3, as DNA: TGTGCTAGCAGTTCTGGACATGGAGGAGGGAGGGATACACTGTATTTT.

This clonotype was detected only once. Its ends do not fully match the called genes, so a read error is possible. This chain joins TRBV20-1 and TRBJ2-1; 11 bases fit TRBD2. The CDR3 has 14 residues. Germline CDR1 reads DFQATT; CDR2 reads SNEGSKA (reference sequence). CDR3 nucleotides: TGTAGTGCTAACGGGCTAGCGGGGGGCAATGAGCAGTTCTTC. The encoded protein is CSANGLAGGNEQFF.

The chain combines TRBV12-3 or TRBV12-4 with TRBJ2-1; no reliable D call. CDR3 length equals 16 residues. Deletions cut 1 base from V and 7 bases from J, with 17 bases between. CDR3 bases: TGTGCCAGCAGTTTAGTAAGCCGGTATGGGGTGAATGAGCAGTTCTTC. Protein product: CASSLVSRYGVNEQFF.

J is TRBJ2-5 and V is TRBV5-4; D is perhaps TRBD1 (5 bases). The CDR3 covers 14 residues. Germline values: CDR1 SGHNT, CDR2 YYREEE (reference sequence). V was clipped by 5 bases and J by 1 base, with 12 bases between them. Written as DNA, the CDR3 is TGTGCCAGCAGAGGGGATTACCCCCAAGAGACCCAGTACTTC. Translation: CASRGDYPQETQYF.

On this clonotype itself: Compared with germline, one end of the junction differs, possibly owing to a read error. The gene calls are TRBV6-2 or TRBV6-3 and TRBJ2-5; D is uncertain. This CDR3 has 13 residues. Looked up from germline, CDR1 is MNHEY and CDR2 is SVGEGT. CDR3 DNA sequence: TGTGCCAGCAATTACTCGATTCGCCATGAGCAGTACTTC. Its translation: CASNYSIRHEQYF.

On this clonotype: The junction does not match germline at one end; this may be a read error. This sequence joins TRBV11-3 and TRBJ2-2; 11 nucleotides line up with TRBD2. Per the germline V gene, CDR1 is SGHNT and CDR2 is YENEEA. The CDR3 has 17 residues. CDR3 region: CASSHLATSGTTGEPFF. CDR3 nucleotides: TGTGCCAGCAGCCACCTCGCGACTAGCGGGACGACCGGGGAGCCGTTTTTT.

The V call is TRBV11-2, the J call TRBJ2-6, with D unresolved. The V gene's germline CDR1 is SGHAT and CDR2 FQNNGV. The CDR3 has 14 residues. Trimming left V 6 bases short and J 9 bases short, with 15 bases between. CDR3 amino acids: CASSAISVVNVLTF. CDR3 nucleotides: TGTGCCAGCAGTGCTATCTCTGTCGTCAACGTCCTGACTTTC.

The sample holds a few counts of this clonotype. This may stem from a read error, because a much larger clone lies one nucleotide away. The conserved phenylalanine or tryptophan is not found at the CDR3 terminus, so this likely reflects a read error. V and J are TRBV29-1 and TRBJ2-7, with D hard to call. The CDR3 extends over 13 amino acids. Germline V gene data show CDR1 as SQVTM and CDR2 as ANQGSEA. Trimming stripped 5 bases from V and 2 bases from J, with 13 bases between. The CDR3 spells CSVPLAGPYEQYC. The CDR3 coding sequence is TGCAGCGTTCCTCTGGCCGGGCCCTACGAGCAGTACTGC.

Comments on this clonotype: A junction end diverges from the germline sequence, so it may reflect a read error. The chain links TRBV12-3 or TRBV12-4 to TRBJ2-1; 11 nucleotides match TRBD2. The CDR3 extends over 15 amino acids. CDR3 residues: CASSSGTSGYNEQCF. The DNA of the CDR3 is TGTGCCAGCAGCTCCGGGACTAGCGGTTACAATGAACAGTGCTTC.

This clonotype was seen once. The rearrangement joins TRBV12-1 to TRBJ2-1. TRBV12-1 is assigned pseudogene status. CDR3 length equals 15 residues. CDR3 sequence reads: CASSFVAEVANEQFF. CDR3 coding DNA: TGTGCCAGCAGCTTTGTGGCGGAAGTTGCTAATGAGCAGTTCTTC.

This chain connects TRBV1 to TRBJ2-3; TRBD2, as called in the table, went unchecked against the DNA. TRBV1 is given as a pseudogene. This CDR3 region has 15 residues. CDR3 in amino acids: CTSNQALAGANTQYF. The CDR3, as DNA: TGCACCAGCAACCAAGCACTAGCGGGGGCAAATACACAGTATTTT.